These 32 T cell receptor beta chains originate from one sample sequenced in a study of blood T cell repertoires in COVID-19. Profiled with immunoSEQ multiplex PCR; TCRdb holds only in-frame clones, not every one. The table includes approximately 220,000 clones, 83% detected once. The material sequenced was PBMCs or T cells enriched from blood (not recorded which). The receptors shown here come from a woman aged 45-60 years who had been exposed to COVID-19.

This chain links TRBV5-4 with TRBJ1-6; tentative D call: TRBD1 (6 bases). Germline V gives CDR1 SGHNT, CDR2 YYREEE (reference sequence). V was clipped by 0 bases and J by 0 bases, with 19 bases between them. The length of the CDR3 is 20 residues. As DNA, the CDR3 is TGTGCCAGCAGCTTGGGGGGGCCTGGTCAATTAAGCTCCTATAATTCACCCCTCCACTTT. It is translated as CASSLGGPGQLSSYNSPLHF.

The chain combines TRBV5-6 with TRBJ2-1; TRBD2 aligns across 8 bases. Germline V gene data show CDR1 as SGHDT and CDR2 as YYEEEE. CDR3 length: 17 amino acids. V trimming: 4 bases; J trimming: 8 bases; junction bases outside the gene matches: 17. This chain's CDR3 is CASSQPGGGQTKDEQFF. Written as DNA, the CDR3 is TGTGCCAGCAGCCAACCCGGGGGGGGGCAAACAAAGGATGAGCAGTTCTTC.

The table lists this clone with a count of one. The rearrangement uses TRBV25-1 and TRBJ1-1, with TRBD1 matching 7 bases. The V gene end was trimmed by 2 bases and the J gene end by 7 bases; junction bases not matched to a gene: 7. Germline assignment: CDR1 MGHDK and CDR2 SYGVNS. This CDR3 spans 14 amino acids. The CDR3 loop is CASSENPGQSEAFF. The CDR3 bases are TGTGCCAGCAGTGAAAACCCGGGACAGAGTGAAGCTTTCTTT. Complete variable domain (other parts from reference TRBV25-1 and TRBJ1-1): EADIYQTPRYLVIGTGKKITLECSQTMGHDKMYWYQQDPGMELHLIHYSYGVNSTEKGDLSSESTVSRIRTEHFPLTLESARPSHTSQYLCASSENPGQSEAFFGQGTRLTVV.

The chain uses TRBV19 and TRBJ1-2; 9 bases fit TRBD1. Germline CDR1 LNHDA, CDR2 SQIVND (reference sequence). This CDR3 spans 15 amino acids. V shed 6 bases, J shed 9 bases, and the junction held 14 bases outside the gene matches. Here the CDR3 reads CASSETGGRYRRYTF. The CDR3 nucleotides are TGTGCCAGTAGCGAAACAGGGGGCAGATATCGGCGCTACACCTTC.

The rearrangement links TRBV27 to TRBJ1-5, with 7 bases aligning to TRBD1. V shed 5 bases and J 4 bases; nucleotides not matched to a gene: 2. CDR1 and CDR2 (germline): MNHEY, SMNVEV (reference sequence). This CDR3 region has 13 residues. CDR3 in DNA: TGTGCCAGCAGTATCAGGGGGAATCAGCCCCAGCATTTT. Translation: CASSIRGNQPQHF.

This clone was recorded once. In nucleotides, the CDR3 is TGTGCCAGCGGCAGGGACACCCAGACACCCCTCCACTTT. It codes for CASGRDTQTPLHF. The J gene is TRBJ1-6, the V gene TRBV5-4, with D tentatively TRBD1 (6 bases). Looked up from germline, CDR1 is SGHNT and CDR2 is YYREEE (reference sequence). The V end was cut by 7 bases, the J end by 11 bases, with 16 bases between. The CDR3 runs 13 residues. Together with reference TRBV5-4 and TRBJ1-6, the CDR3 gives the full variable domain: ETGVTQSPTHLIKTRGQQVTLRCSSQSGHNTVSWYQQALGQGPQFIFQYYREEENGRGNFPPRFSGLQFPNYSSELNVNALELDDSALYLCASGRDTQTPLHFGNGTRLTVT.

DNA of the CDR3: TGTGCCAGCAGCTTAGTAGACCCCGGGACAGCCCATGAAAAACTGTTTTTT. Translating gives CASSLVDPGTAHEKLFF. The chain uses TRBV7-8 and TRBJ1-4; TRBD1 agrees at 7 bases. The CDR3 totals 17 residues. Germline-derived CDR1 and CDR2 are SGHVS and FQNEAQ. The junction had 11 bases not matched to a gene; V was cut back by 1 base and J by 6 bases.

This chain uses TRBV6-1 with TRBJ1-1, with D perhaps matching TRBD1 (5 bases). CDR1 is MNHNS and CDR2 is SASEGT in the germline V gene. Trimming took 2 bases from V and 8 from J, leaving 12 bases between them. This CDR3 comprises 13 residues. CDR3 bases: TGTGCCAGCAGTGAACCGTGGGGCCCAGAAGCTTTCTTT. Translation gives CASSEPWGPEAFF.

This sequence joins TRBV29-1 and TRBJ1-1; D is possibly TRBD1 (5 bases). V was clipped by 7 bases and J by 7 bases, with 13 bases between them. The CDR3 extends over 11 amino acids. CDR1 is SQVTM and CDR2 is ANQGSEA in the germline V gene. The CDR3: CSGDWGREAFF. Here the CDR3 DNA reads TGCAGCGGGGACTGGGGACGTGAAGCTTTCTTT.

This chain links TRBV12-3 or TRBV12-4 with TRBJ1-4; D is unclear. The V and J ends lost 9 bases and 5 bases respectively, with 13 bases between them. The CDR3 sequence is 13 residues long. Here the CDR3 DNA reads TGTGCCAGTAGCCTCGTTCGCAATGAAAAACTGTTTTTT. Amino acid sequence: CASSLVRNEKLFF.

The genes are TRBV6-2 or TRBV6-3 and TRBJ1-2; D is unclear. CDR1 MNHEY and CDR2 SVGEGT come from the germline V gene. This CDR3 has 13 residues. V was shortened by 2 bases and J by 4 bases, with 8 bases between the two germline ends. The CDR3 DNA reads as TGTGCCAGCAGTTACGAGGGTTCCTATGGCTACACCTTC. As protein: CASSYEGSYGYTF.

In DNA, the CDR3 is TGTGCCAGCGGCAGACGGACTAGTGGCTACACCTTC. Protein sequence: CASGRRTSGYTF. The rearrangement uses TRBV12-3 or TRBV12-4 and TRBJ1-2; D gene uncertain. The CDR3 has 12 amino acids. V dropped 8 bases and J dropped 7 bases, with 14 bases sitting between them.

The chain recombines TRBV5-1 with TRBJ1-1; D not certain. CDR3 length equals 13 residues. The germline V gene encodes CDR1 SGHRS and CDR2 YFSETQ. Trimming shortened V by 6 bases and J by 7 bases, and 16 bases separated the two germline ends. The CDR3 loop reads CASTPPEGGEAFF. CDR3 coding DNA: TGCGCCAGCACCCCGCCTGAGGGTGGTGAAGCTTTCTTT.

In the case of this clone: Other DNA sequences of this sample code for an identical CDR3. The rearrangement joins TRBV5-1 to TRBJ1-5; D is uncertain. The length of the CDR3 is 13 residues. V was shortened by 0 bases and J by 3 bases, with 4 bases between the two germline ends. Germline V CDR1 and CDR2: SGHRS, YFSETQ. Written as DNA, the CDR3 is TGCGCCAGCAGCTTGGGGCCCAATCAGCCCCAGCATTTT. Translation: CASSLGPNQPQHF.

The chain is built from TRBV5-1 and TRBJ2-1; D is perhaps TRBD1 (5 bases). Germline CDR1 reads SGHRS; CDR2 reads YFSETQ. There are 15 residues in the CDR3. Between the trimmed V and J ends, which lost 2 bases and 2 bases, there was a span of 11 bases. CDR3 bases: TGCGCCAGCAGCTTTCTAGGGGATCCCTACAATGAGCAGTTCTTC. Translating gives CASSFLGDPYNEQFF.

The genes are TRBV30 and TRBJ1-2; 8 nucleotides align to TRBD1. Per the germline V gene, CDR1 is GTSNPN and CDR2 is SVGIG (reference sequence). Trimming took 4 bases from V and 5 from J; bases not matched to a gene: 12. This CDR3 contains 15 residues. The DNA of the CDR3 is TGTGCCTGGATTTCAGGGGGCGCCGATCGGTATGGCTACACCTTC. This sequence encodes CAWISGGADRYGYTF.

The chain has TRBV24-1 and TRBJ1-6; 9 bases align to TRBD1. Germline V gives CDR1 KGHDR, CDR2 SFDVKD. The CDR3 contains 18 residues. Trimming removed 0 bases from V and 7 bases from J; junction bases left unmatched: 9. CDR3 nucleotides: TGTGCCACCAGTGATTTGAACCACCGGGACAGGGCGAATTCACCCCTCCACTTT. Protein sequence: CATSDLNHRDRANSPLHF.

The genes are TRBV7-8 and TRBJ2-5, with 8 bases fitting TRBD2. Germline CDR1 reads SGHVS; CDR2 reads FQNEAQ. V lost 2 bases to trimming and J lost 3 bases; unmatched junction nucleotides: 5. The CDR3 consists of 15 residues. CDR3 residues: CASSLLAGTEETQYF. The CDR3 DNA is TGTGCCAGCAGCTTACTAGCGGGTACTGAAGAGACCCAGTACTTC. Supplemented by reference TRBV7-8 and TRBJ2-5, the full variable domain reads GAGVSQSPRYKVAKRGQDVALRCDPISGHVSLFWYQQALGQGPEFLTYFQNEAQLDKSGLPSDRFFAERPEGSVSTLKIQRTQQEDSAVYLCASSLLAGTEETQYFGPGTRLLVL.

The chain joins TRBV11-3 to TRBJ2-7; 7 bases map to TRBD1. From germline, CDR1 is SGHNT and CDR2 YENEEA. With 1 base clipped from V and 6 bases from J, the junction kept 3 bases outside the gene matches. CDR3 size: 13 residues. The CDR3 spells CASSLGTGSEQYF. In DNA, the CDR3 is TGTGCCAGCAGCTTAGGGACAGGATCCGAGCAGTACTTC.

The CDR3, as DNA: TGCGCCAGCAGTTCCCGACAGGGAAAATCCTACGAGCAGTACTTC. Its protein product is CASSSRQGKSYEQYF. This chain joins TRBV23-1 and TRBJ2-7; 7 bases fit TRBD1. TRBV23-1 is noted as an ORF with a role that remains uncertain. The length of the CDR3 is 15 residues. Losses at the gene ends were 5 bases for V and 1 base for J; bases not matched to a gene: 8.

V and J are TRBV12-3 or TRBV12-4 and TRBJ2-2, with unresolved D. CDR3 length: 13 residues. V was clipped by 6 bases and J by 6 bases, with 11 bases between them. The CDR3 region has the DNA TGTGCCAGCAGAAGAACGGTCCCCGGGGAGCTGTTTTTT. This translates into CASRRTVPGELFF.

The rearrangement uses TRBV6-5 and TRBJ2-7, with 8 bases lining up with TRBD2. Germline CDR1 and CDR2: MNHEY and SVGAGI. V dropped 4 bases and J dropped 0; count of bases not matched to a gene: 5. This CDR3 has 15 residues. This chain's CDR3 is CASSSGLGGSYEQYF. Here the CDR3 DNA reads TGTGCCAGCAGTTCGGGACTAGGGGGCTCCTACGAGCAGTACTTC.

The chain couples TRBV27 to TRBJ1-1; TRBD1 matches 7 bases. After removal of 7 bases from V and 1 base from J, the junction contained 12 bases not matched to a gene. The CDR3 length is 16 residues. Germline-derived CDR1 and CDR2 are MNHEY and SMNVEV (reference sequence). For the CDR3, the DNA is TGTGCCAGCAAAGGATGGGACAGTGGATCGAACACTGAAGCTTTCTTT. Protein product: CASKGWDSGSNTEAFF.

The V call is TRBV13, the J call TRBJ1-5; no definite D call. CDR3 length: 12 residues. Germline V gene sequence: CDR1 PRHDT, CDR2 FYEKMQ (reference sequence). Trimming removed 2 bases at V and 5 bases at J, with 4 bases between. The CDR3, as DNA: TGTGCCAGCAGCTTAAGAGATCAGCCCCAGCATTTT. Its protein is CASSLRDQPQHF.

The J gene is TRBJ2-3, the V gene TRBV27, with 7 bases aligning to TRBD2. Germline V gene data show CDR1 as MNHEY and CDR2 as SMNVEV (reference sequence). The V segment lost 4 bases and the J segment 0 bases; nucleotides outside the gene matches: 7. The CDR3 totals 16 residues. The CDR3 region is CASSYMGGGSTDTQYF. CDR3 bases: TGTGCCAGCAGTTACATGGGCGGGGGTAGCACAGATACGCAGTATTTT.

The chain is built from TRBV27 and TRBJ2-3; no firm D call. Looked up from germline, CDR1 is MNHEY and CDR2 is SMNVEV (reference sequence). The CDR3 consists of 18 residues. The V end was cut by 6 bases, the J end by 1 base, with 23 bases between. CDR3 amino acids: CASSRRPPRDSGTDTQYF. CDR3 DNA sequence: TGTGCCAGCAGCCGTCGCCCCCCCCGCGATTCGGGCACAGATACGCAGTATTTT.

This rearrangement joins TRBV30 to TRBJ1-5; 7 bases fit TRBD1. CDR3 size: 15 residues. The germline V gene encodes CDR1 GTSNPN and CDR2 SVGIG (reference sequence). Trimming at V came to 2 bases and at J to 3 bases, leaving 7 bases not matched to a gene. The CDR3 bases are TGTGCCTGGAGTCCCGGGACAGCCTTCAATCAGCCCCAGCATTTT. Translated: CAWSPGTAFNQPQHF.

The J gene is TRBJ1-5, the V gene TRBV19; TRBD1 aligns across 9 bases. The length of the CDR3 is 13 residues. V lost 7 bases to trimming and J lost 6 bases; unmatched junction nucleotides: 4. Germline lookup yields CDR1 LNHDA and CDR2 SQIVND (reference sequence). The CDR3, as DNA: TGTGCCAGTACAGGGACAGGGACTCAGCCCCAGCATTTT. It codes for CASTGTGTQPQHF.

This sequence joins TRBV6-5 and TRBJ2-1; 9 bases align to TRBD1. The CDR3 is made up of 13 amino acids. Germline V lookup: CDR1 MNHEY, CDR2 SVGAGI. With 7 bases clipped from V and 14 bases from J, the junction kept 12 bases outside the gene matches. CDR3 bases: TGTGCCAGCATCCCGAGGGGACAGGGATTCGAGTTCTTC. This gives the protein CASIPRGQGFEFF.

The chain employs TRBV7-9 and TRBJ1-3; TRBD1 is a possible D gene (6 bases). The CDR3 is 17 amino acids. Germline CDR1 and CDR2: SEHNR and FQNEAQ (reference sequence). Trimming left V 8 bases short and J 0 bases short, with 20 bases between. Here the CDR3 reads CASRAYPDRSSGNTIYF. For the CDR3, the DNA is TGTGCCAGCCGAGCTTACCCCGACAGGAGCTCTGGAAACACCATATATTTT.

V usage is TRBV19 and J usage is TRBJ2-7, with 8 bases that match TRBD1. This CDR3 region has 15 residues. CDR1 and CDR2 (germline): LNHDA, SQIVND (reference sequence). V lost 0 bases to trimming and J lost 5 bases; unmatched junction nucleotides: 6. CDR3 protein: CASSIDPAQGDEQYF. The CDR3 DNA follows: TGTGCCAGTAGTATAGATCCAGCACAGGGGGACGAGCAGTACTTC. The variable domain in full, completed from reference TRBV19 and TRBJ2-7, reads DGGITQSPKYLFRKEGQNVTLSCEQNLNHDAMYWYRQDPGQGLRLIYYSQIVNDFQKGDIAEGYSVSREKKESFPLTVTSAQKNPTAFYLCASSIDPAQGDEQYFGPGTRLTVT.

CDR3 loop: CASSLGIQPEAFF. The DNA for the CDR3 is TGTGCCAGCAGCTTAGGGATACAGCCTGAAGCTTTCTTT. This chain connects TRBV7-2 to TRBJ1-1; D not resolved. CDR3 length: 13 residues. Trimming pared 1 base from V and 6 bases from J, leaving 9 bases between. Germline CDR1 and CDR2: SGHTA and FQGNSA. The full variable domain, with the rest looked up from reference TRBV7-2 and TRBJ1-1, is GAGVSQSPSNKVTEKGKDVELRCDPISGHTALYWYRQSLGQGLEFLIYFQGNSAPDKSGLPSDRFSAERTGGSVSTLTIQRTQQEDSAVYLCASSLGIQPEAFFGQGTRLTVV.